The clone carrying this TCR beta chain was observed a single time. This record comes from a study of blood T cell repertoires in COVID-19. Germline V gene lookup returns CDR1 MNHEY and CDR2 SVGAGI. V shed 4 bases, J shed 5 bases, and the junction held 3 bases outside the gene matches. The CDR3 is 14 residues long. Authors' analysis steps: Reference gene primer amplification yielded estimated nucleated cell counts. Generated by immunoSEQ multiplex PCR, the TCRdb table keeps only in-frame clones and is missing some. V, J and clone size reflect that table, while D and trimming were determined from the DNA. The top ten clones hold more than 1.5% of a sample with about 100,000 clones, about two thirds of them seen once.

The chain combines TRBV6-5 with TRBJ1-5, with 9 nucleotides matching TRBD1. Sequencing used peripheral blood. This clonotype was sampled from a middle-aged woman with acute or convalescent COVID-19. The chain's CDR3 is CASSLGQGDQPQHF. The CDR3 DNA follows: TGTGCCAGCAGTTTGGGACAGGGCGATCAGCCCCAGCATTTT.